The rows below give T cell receptor beta chains drawn from one sample of a study of shared clonotypes between healthy human individuals. Sequencing was performed with immunoSEQ multiplex PCR; in TCRdb, only in-frame clones are kept and a portion is missing. The sample yields millions of clones, roughly nine tenths seen once. Sequences were obtained from naive CD4+ T cells sorted from blood. Receptors originate from a man aged 18 to 30 in good health. Both conserved end residues are part of each CDR3. Each record gives: V gene, CDR3 protein.

V: TRBV2
CDR3: CASSGQGKNIQYF

V: TRBV18
CDR3: CASSPGTAQVSYEQYF

V: TRBV19
CDR3: CASSIEWQGFNQPQHF

V: TRBV5-1
CDR3: CASSLASQGPTDTQYF

V: TRBV5-6
CDR3: CASSLSALTDTQYF

V: TRBV9
CDR3: CASSVGALLNTGELFF

V: TRBV5-6
CDR3: CASSLNRAAETQYF

V: TRBV25-1
CDR3: CASSIAGGPYNEQFF

V: TRBV18
CDR3: CASSPSVNTEAFF

V: TRBV10-3
CDR3: CAISTGLETQYF

V: TRBV28
CDR3: CASRGGQANYGYTF

V: TRBV18
CDR3: CASSPKGPGTFYEQYF

V: TRBV11-2
CDR3: CASISGTVSYEQYF

V: TRBV28
CDR3: CASCPYGTSFSYEQYF

V: TRBV5-6
CDR3: CASSLGTGPYSGANVLTF

V: TRBV4-1
CDR3: CASSQEFIGTSFATGELFF

V: TRBV6-5
CDR3: CASSVQGSYEQYF

V: TRBV5-1
CDR3: CASSLAGVYNEQFF

V: TRBV30
CDR3: CAWSPGGPLHF

V: TRBV7-6
CDR3: CASSLSTLGNQPQHF

V: TRBV2
CDR3: CASSEARGLTEAFF

V: TRBV6-1
CDR3: CASSMSRNSYNEQFF

V: TRBV5-1
CDR3: CASSLERTNEQFF

V: TRBV12-5
CDR3: CASGLVLGRGSNSPLHF

V: TRBV25-1
CDR3: CASSRTGLKQYF

V: TRBV5-3
CDR3: CARSWTGLDTEAFF

V: TRBV27
CDR3: CASSGVGTGRNTEAFF

V: TRBV19
CDR3: CASGRGFGNTIYF

V: TRBV30
CDR3: CAWRLTGSNSPLHF